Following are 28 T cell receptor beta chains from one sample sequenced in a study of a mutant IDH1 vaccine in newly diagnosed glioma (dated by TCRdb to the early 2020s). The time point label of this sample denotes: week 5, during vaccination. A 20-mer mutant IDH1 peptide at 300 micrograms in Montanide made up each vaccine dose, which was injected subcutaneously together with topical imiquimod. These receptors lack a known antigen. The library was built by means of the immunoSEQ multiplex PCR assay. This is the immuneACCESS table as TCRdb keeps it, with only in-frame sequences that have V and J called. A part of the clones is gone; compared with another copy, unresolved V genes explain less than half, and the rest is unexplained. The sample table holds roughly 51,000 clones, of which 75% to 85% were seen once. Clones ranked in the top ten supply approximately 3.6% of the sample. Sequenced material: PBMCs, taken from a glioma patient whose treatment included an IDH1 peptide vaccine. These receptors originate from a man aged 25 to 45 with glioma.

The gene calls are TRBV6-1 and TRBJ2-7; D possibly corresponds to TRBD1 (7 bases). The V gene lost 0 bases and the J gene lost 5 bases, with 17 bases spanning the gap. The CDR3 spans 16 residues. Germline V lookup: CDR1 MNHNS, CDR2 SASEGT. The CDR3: CASSEAEGQGGDEQYF. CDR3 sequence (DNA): TGTGCCAGCAGTGAAGCAGAGGGTCAGGGGGGCGACGAGCAGTACTTC.

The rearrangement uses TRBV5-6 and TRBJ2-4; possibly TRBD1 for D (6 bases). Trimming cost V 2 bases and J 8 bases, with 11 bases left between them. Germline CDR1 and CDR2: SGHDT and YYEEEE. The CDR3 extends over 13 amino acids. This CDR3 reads CASSLQGMDIQYF. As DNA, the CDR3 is TGTGCCAGCAGCTTACAGGGTATGGACATTCAGTACTTC.

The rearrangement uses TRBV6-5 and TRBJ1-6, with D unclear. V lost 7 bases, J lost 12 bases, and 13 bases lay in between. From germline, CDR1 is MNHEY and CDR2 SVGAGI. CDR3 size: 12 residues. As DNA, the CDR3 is TGTGCCAGCACCATATCAAGTTTACCCCTCCACTTT. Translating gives CASTISSLPLHF.

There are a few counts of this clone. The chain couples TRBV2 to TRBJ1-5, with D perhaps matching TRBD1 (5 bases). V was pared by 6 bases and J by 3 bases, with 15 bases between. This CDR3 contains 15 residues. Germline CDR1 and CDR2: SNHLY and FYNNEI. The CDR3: CASRHLGRDNQPQHF. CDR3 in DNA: TGTGCCAGCAGACATTTGGGGCGGGACAATCAGCCCCAGCATTTT.

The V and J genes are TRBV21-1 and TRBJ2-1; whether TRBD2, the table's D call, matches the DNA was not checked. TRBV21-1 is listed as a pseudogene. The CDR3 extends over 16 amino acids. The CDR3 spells CASSKNEGAEYNEQFF. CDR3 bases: TGTGCCAGCAGCAAAAACGAAGGAGCGGAATACAATGAGCAGTTCTTC.

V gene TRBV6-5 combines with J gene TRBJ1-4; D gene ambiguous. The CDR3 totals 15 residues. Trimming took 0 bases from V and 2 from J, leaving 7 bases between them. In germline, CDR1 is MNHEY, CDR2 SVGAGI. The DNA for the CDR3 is TGTGCCAGCAGTTACTCGATGTGGACTAATGAAAAACTGTTTTTT. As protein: CASSYSMWTNEKLFF.

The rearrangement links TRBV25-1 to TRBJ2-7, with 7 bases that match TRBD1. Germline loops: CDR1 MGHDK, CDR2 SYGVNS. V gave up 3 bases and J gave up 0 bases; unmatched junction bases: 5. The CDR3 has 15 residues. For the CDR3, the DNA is TGTGCCAGCAGTGACCCCGGACAGGCCTCCTACGAGCAGTACTTC. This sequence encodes CASSDPGQASYEQYF.

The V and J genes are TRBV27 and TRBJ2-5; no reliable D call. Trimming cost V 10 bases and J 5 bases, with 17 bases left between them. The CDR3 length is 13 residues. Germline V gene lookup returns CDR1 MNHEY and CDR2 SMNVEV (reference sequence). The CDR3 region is CATAATRMETQYF. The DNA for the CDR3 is TGTGCCACCGCAGCAACACGGATGGAGACCCAGTACTTC.

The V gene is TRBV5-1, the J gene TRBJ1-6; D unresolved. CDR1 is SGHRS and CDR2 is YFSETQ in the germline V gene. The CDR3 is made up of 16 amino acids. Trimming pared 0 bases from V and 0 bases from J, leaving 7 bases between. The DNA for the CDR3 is TGCGCCAGCAGCTTGGCGGGGAGCTCCTATAATTCACCCCTCCACTTT. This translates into CASSLAGSSYNSPLHF.

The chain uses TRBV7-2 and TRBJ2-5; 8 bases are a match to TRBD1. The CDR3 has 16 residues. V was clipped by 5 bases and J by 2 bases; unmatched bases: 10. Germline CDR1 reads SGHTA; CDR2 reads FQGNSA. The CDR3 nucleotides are TGTGCCAGCAGCACAGGACAGGGAGTGGGTCAAGAGACCCAGTACTTC. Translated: CASSTGQGVGQETQYF.

The CDR3 nucleotides are TGTGCCAGTAGTGACAATAAGGCCAATGAGCAGTTCTTC. Translation: CASSDNKANEQFF. The chain is built from TRBV19 and TRBJ2-1; D is unclear. Germline values: CDR1 LNHDA, CDR2 SQIVND (reference sequence). V was pared by 5 bases and J by 6 bases, with 11 bases between. CDR3 length: 13 amino acids. Using reference TRBV19 and TRBJ2-1 for the parts outside the CDR3, the full variable domain is DGGITQSPKYLFRKEGQNVTLSCEQNLNHDAMYWYRQDPGQGLRLIYYSQIVNDFQKGDIAEGYSVSREKKESFPLTVTSAQKNPTAFYLCASSDNKANEQFFGPGTRLTVL.

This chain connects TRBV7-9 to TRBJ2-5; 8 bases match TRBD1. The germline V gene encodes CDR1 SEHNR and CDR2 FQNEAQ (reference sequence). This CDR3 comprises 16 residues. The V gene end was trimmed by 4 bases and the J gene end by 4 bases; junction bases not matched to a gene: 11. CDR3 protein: CASSSQGVGAGETQYF. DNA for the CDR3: TGTGCCAGCAGCTCACAGGGGGTGGGCGCGGGAGAGACCCAGTACTTC.

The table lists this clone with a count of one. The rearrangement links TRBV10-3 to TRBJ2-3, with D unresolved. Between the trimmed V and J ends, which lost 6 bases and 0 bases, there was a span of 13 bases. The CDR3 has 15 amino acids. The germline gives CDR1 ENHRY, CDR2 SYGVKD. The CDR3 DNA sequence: TGTGCCATCAGGCCGGCAGTCATTAGCACAGATACGCAGTATTTT. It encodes CAIRPAVISTDTQYF.

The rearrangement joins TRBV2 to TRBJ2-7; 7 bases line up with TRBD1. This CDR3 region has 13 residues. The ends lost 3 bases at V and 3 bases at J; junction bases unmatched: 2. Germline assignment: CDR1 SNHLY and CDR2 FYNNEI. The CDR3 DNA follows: TGTGCCAGCAGTGAGGGGACAGTCTACGAGCAGTACTTC. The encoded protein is CASSEGTVYEQYF.

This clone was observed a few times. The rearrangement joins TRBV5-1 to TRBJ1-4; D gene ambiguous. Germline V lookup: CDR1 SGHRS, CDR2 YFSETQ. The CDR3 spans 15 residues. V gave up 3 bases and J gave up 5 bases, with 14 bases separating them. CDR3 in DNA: TGCGCCAGCAGCTGGTTTCCAGAAAAAAATGAAAAACTGTTTTTT. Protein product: CASSWFPEKNEKLFF.

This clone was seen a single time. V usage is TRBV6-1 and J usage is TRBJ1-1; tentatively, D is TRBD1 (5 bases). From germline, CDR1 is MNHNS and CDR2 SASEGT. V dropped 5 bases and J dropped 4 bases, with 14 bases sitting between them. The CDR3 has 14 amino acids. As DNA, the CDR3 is TGTGCCAGCAGTTTTGAGCAGGGAGCCACTGAAGCTTTCTTT. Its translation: CASSFEQGATEAFF.

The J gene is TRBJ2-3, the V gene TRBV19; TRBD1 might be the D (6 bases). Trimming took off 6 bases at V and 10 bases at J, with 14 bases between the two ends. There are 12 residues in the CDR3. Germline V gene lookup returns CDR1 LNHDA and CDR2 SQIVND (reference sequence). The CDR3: CASRGQGGPQYF. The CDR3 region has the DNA TGTGCCAGTAGGGGACAAGGCGGTCCGCAGTATTTT.

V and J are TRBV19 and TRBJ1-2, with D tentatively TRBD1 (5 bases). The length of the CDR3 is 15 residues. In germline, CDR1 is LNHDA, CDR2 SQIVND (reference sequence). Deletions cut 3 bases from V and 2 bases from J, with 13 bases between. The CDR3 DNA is TGTGCCAGTAGTATCTCGGAGGGGTTCAACTATGGCTACACCTTC. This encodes CASSISEGFNYGYTF.

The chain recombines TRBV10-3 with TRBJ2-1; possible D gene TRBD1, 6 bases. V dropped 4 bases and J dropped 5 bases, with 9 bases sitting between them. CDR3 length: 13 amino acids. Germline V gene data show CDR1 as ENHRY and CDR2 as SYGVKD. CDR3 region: CAISGRQDNEQFF. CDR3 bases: TGTGCCATCAGTGGGAGACAGGACAATGAGCAGTTCTTC.

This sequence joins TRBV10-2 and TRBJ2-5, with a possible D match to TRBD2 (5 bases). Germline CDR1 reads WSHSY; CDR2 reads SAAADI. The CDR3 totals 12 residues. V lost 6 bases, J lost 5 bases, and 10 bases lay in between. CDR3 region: CASREGWETQYF. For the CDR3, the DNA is TGCGCCAGCAGAGAGGGTTGGGAGACCCAGTACTTC.

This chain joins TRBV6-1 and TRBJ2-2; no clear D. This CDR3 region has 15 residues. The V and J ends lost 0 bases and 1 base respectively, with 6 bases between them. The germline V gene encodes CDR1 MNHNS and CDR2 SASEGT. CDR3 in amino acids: CASSEATGNTGELFF. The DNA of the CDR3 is TGTGCCAGCAGTGAAGCAACGGGGAACACCGGGGAGCTGTTTTTT.

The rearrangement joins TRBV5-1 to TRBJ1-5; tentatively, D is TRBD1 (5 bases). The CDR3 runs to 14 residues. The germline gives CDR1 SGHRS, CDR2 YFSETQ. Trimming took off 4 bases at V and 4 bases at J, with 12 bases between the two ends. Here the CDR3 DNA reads TGCGCCAGCAGCGGGGGAGAGGGGAATCAGCCCCAGCATTTT. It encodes CASSGGEGNQPQHF.

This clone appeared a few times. In DNA form, the CDR3 reads TGTGCCAGCCGAGGACAGCCGGAGGGTCACACCGGGGAGCTGTTTTTT. It translates to CASRGQPEGHTGELFF. The chain employs TRBV25-1 and TRBJ2-2, with D possibly being TRBD1 or TRBD2 (6 bases each). The V gene's germline CDR1 is MGHDK and CDR2 SYGVNS. This CDR3 is 16 amino acids long. V was clipped by 8 bases and J by 3 bases, with 19 bases between them.

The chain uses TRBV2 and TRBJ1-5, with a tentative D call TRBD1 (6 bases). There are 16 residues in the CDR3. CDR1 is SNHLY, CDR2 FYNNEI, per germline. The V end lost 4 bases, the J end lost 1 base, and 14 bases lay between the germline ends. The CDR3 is CASSVSRGASNQPQHF. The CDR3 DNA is TGTGCCAGCAGTGTATCCCGGGGGGCAAGCAATCAGCCCCAGCATTTT. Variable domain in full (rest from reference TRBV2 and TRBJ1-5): EPEVTQTPSHQVTQMGQEVILRCVPISNHLYFYWYRQILGQKVEFLVSFYNNEISEKSEIFDDQFSVERPDGSNFTLKIRSTKLEDSAMYFCASSVSRGASNQPQHFGDGTRLSIL.

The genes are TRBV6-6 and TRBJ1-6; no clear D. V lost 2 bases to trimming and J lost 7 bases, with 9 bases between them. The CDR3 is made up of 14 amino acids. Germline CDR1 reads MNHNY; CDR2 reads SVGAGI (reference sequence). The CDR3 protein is CASSYESVNSPLHF. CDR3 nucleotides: TGTGCCAGCAGTTACGAGTCAGTGAATTCACCCCTCCACTTT.

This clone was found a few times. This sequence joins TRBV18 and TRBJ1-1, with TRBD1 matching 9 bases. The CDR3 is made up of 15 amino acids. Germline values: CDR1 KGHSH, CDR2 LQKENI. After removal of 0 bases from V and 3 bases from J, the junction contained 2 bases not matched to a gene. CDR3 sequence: CASSPPGTGYTEAFF. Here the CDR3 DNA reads TGTGCCAGCTCACCACCCGGGACAGGGTACACTGAAGCTTTCTTT. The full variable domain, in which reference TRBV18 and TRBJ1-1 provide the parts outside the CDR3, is NAGVMQNPRHLVRRRGQEARLRCSPMKGHSHVYWYRQLPEEGLKFMVYLQKENIIDESGMPKERFSAEFPKEGPSILRIQQVVRGDSAAYFCASSPPGTGYTEAFFGQGTRLTVV.

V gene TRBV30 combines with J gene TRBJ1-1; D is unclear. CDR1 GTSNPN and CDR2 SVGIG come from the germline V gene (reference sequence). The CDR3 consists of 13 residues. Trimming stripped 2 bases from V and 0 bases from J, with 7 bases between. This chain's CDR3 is CAWSPELNTEAFF. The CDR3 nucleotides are TGTGCCTGGAGTCCGGAGCTGAACACTGAAGCTTTCTTT.

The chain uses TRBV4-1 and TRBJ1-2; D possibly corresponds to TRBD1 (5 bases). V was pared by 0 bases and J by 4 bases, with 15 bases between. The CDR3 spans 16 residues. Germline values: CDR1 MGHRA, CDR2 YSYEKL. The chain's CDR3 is CASSQDRGRLPYGYTF. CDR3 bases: TGCGCCAGCAGCCAAGACCGGGGACGCCTGCCCTATGGCTACACCTTC.